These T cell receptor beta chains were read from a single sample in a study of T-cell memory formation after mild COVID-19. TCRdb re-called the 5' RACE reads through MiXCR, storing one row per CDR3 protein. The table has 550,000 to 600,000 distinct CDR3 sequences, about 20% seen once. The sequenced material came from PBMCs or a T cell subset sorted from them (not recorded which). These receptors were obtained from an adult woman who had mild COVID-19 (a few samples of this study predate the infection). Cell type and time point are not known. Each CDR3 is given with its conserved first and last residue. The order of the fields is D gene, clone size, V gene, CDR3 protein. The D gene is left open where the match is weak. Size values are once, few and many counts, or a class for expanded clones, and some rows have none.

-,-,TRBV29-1,CSDYQGDTQYF
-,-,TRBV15,CATSRDRFGETQYF
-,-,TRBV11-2,CASSPIRTEANYGYTF
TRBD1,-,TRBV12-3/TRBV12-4,CASGANRGLYNEQFF
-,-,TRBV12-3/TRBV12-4,CASSLPGSRETQYF
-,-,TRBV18,CASSPSTIRPIGNTEAFF
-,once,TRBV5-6,CASTRISMRDTEAFF
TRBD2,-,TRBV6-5,CASSYSPTSGGVPPETQYF
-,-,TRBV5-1,CASSEEEGGYTF
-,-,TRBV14,CASSQAGGAFF
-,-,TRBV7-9,CASTNWVETQYF
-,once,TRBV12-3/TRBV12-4,CATTRGWTDTQYF
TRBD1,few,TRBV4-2,CASSQGPLGTGGTYEQYF
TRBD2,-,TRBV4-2,CASSQVFTGTSVGELFF
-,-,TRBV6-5,CASSYSLDSLYGYTF
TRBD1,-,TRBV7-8,CASSTSTGSYGYTF
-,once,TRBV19,CASRKTEYEAFF
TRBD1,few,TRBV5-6,CASSLDDRATDTQYF
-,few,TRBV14,CASSQDWGLGAFF
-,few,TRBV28,CASREGTQHSPLHF
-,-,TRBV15,CATSRDRNTFYEQYF
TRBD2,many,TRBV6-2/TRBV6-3,CASSYSPPTSGIYNEQFF
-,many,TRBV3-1,CASSQDRETQYF
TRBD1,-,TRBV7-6,CASSLSYRGTGELFF
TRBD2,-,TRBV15,CATSAPGLAGPGEQFF
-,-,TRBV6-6,CASSWERMNTEAFF
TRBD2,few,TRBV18,CASSPPLAGVAVETQYF
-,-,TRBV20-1,CSAESGKTEAFF
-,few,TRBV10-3,CAISDPSWAGVLTEQFF
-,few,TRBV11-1,CASSVDSMQQFF
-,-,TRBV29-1,CSVAGQGSYNEQFF
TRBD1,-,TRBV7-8,CASSLVGGSGGNTIYF
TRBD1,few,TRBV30,CAWSDPGGRDEQYF
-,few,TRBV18,CASSPTSTNEQFF
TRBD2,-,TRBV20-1,CSASSYSGRNREQYF
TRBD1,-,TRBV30,CAWGYRGQIQDQPQHF
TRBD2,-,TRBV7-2,CASSVLGGSSYEQYF
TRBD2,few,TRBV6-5,CASSYSGGLAGGEQFF
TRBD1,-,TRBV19,CASSIDRGSNQPQHF
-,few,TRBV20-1,CSARVEGEMNTEAFF
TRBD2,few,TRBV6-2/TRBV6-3,CASSYSNLAGAGEQFF